This TCR beta chain was recorded in a study of vaccination effects on CD4 cells after COVID-19. Study conclusions and caveats: In the study, convalescent patients were few, and early post-infection timepoints were absent. Marked clonal contraction was seen in infection- and vaccine-induced clones late after vaccination.

In regard to this clone: Its antigen is still unknown.

CDR1 and CDR2 (germline): SEHNR, FQNEAQ (reference sequence). This CDR3 contains 14 residues. V lost 5 bases and J lost 0, with 10 bases in between. Using viral peptide pools, the ViraFEST assay grew out antigen-specific CD4+ T cells prior to sequencing. A roughly ten-day culture period preceded the isolation of CD4+ T cells. A PCR test confirmed that the person had SARS-CoV-2 infection between March and December 2020. Half the medium was swapped for IL-2 medium on days 3 and 7. Clones were read by immunoSEQ multiplex PCR, and TCRdb kept only the in-frame ones, dropping some. Among 40,000 to 50,000 clones listed, approximately 70% were seen once.

The source was CD4+ T cells from PBMCs cultured with a peptide pool, collected before COVID-19 vaccination. The rearrangement uses TRBV7-9 and TRBJ1-1; D gene uncertain. This receptor was taken from a human donor who had a prior SARS-CoV-2 infection. The CDR3 here is CASSRLAMNTEAFF. The CDR3 region has the DNA TGTGCCAGCAGCCGCCTTGCCATGAACACTGAAGCTTTCTTT.